This TCR beta chain was recovered during a study of graft-versus-host responses after intestinal transplantation (dated by TCRdb to about 2021). Describing the broader study: The transplants that recipients got were multivisceral, liver-intestinal, or isolated intestinal. Every recipient was given anti-thymocyte globulin induction, then maintenance tacrolimus and steroids for about 3 years. Graft-versus-host and host-versus-graft alloreactive T cell clones were tracked in the graft, circulation and bone marrow after intestinal transplantation using bulk TCR-beta CDR3 sequencing. Alloreactive clones were identified by sequencing pre-transplant mixed lymphocyte reaction products and comparing these products with unstimulated pre-transplant donor and recipient T cells. Rather than being sequenced by the commercial service, samples from three later patients were sequenced in-house on an Illumina MiSeq and processed with MiXCR. The cohort enrolled 20 to 30 intestinal transplant recipients including one retransplant, and a few patients lacking pretransplant specimens were excluded. Donor T cell macrochimerism was defined as a peak of at least 4% donor T cells among recipient peripheral blood mononuclear cells.

Reading the label with the study, this specimen's time point is: cells obtained before transplantation from donor or recipient. CD3+CD4+ and CD3+CD8+ populations were FACS-sorted from unstimulated pre-transplant donor and recipient cells taken from spleen or lymph nodes. What the research found in general, with its limitations: Peak levels of circulating GvH clones were associated with declines in HvG clones early after transplant. GvH clones were detected in recipient bone marrow, and some of these GvH clones were observed earlier in ileal mucosa or blood, consistent with an intestinal mucosal origin. Conclusions were limited by the relatively low number and heterogeneity of intestinal transplant patients. High GvH to HvG T cell clonal ratios were observed in the allografts of patients with donor T cell macrochimerism.

On this clone itself: There is no known antigen for this receptor. No much larger clonotype is one base removed from it; base qualities were not supplied.

Its CDR3 holds 16 amino acids, cysteine through phenylalanine. CDR3 DNA only is kept here, 48 bases in frame from base 1. In the germline V gene, CDR1 corresponds to SGHTA and CDR2 to FQGNSA. The V and J ends are trimmed by 1 base and 1 base, leaving 10 bases between them. Library preparation employed the immunoSEQ multiplex PCR assay. For most patients, genomic DNA was isolated using the Qiagen DNeasy Blood and Tissue Kit and was shipped frozen to Adaptive Biotechnologies for TCR sequencing. For most patients, high-throughput TCR-beta CDR3 sequencing of genomic DNA was performed by Adaptive Biotechnologies. Processing in the source paper ran as follows. TCR sequencing data were retrieved from Adaptive's ImmunoSEQ software for 15 to 20 patients, whereas three other patients were processed with MiXCR and VDJtools. To correct CD4 versus CD8 sorting errors, sequences present in both subsets at a frequency ratio below 5:1 were removed. CDR3 nucleotide sequences shared between donor and recipient were removed because their origin could not be assigned. Alloreactive clones required at least 2-fold expansion over unstimulated cells and minimum CFSE-low frequency of 0.002% (template counts) or 0.001% (read counts). A clone was considered mappable if detected in the sequenced pre-transplant spleen, lymph node, or MLR CFSE-low populations of the donor or recipient. Cumulative frequency of alloreactive clones was calculated as a percentage of all sequences weighted by copy number. TCRdb retrieved this table from immuneACCESS and kept in-frame rearrangements only. Not all clones are present; in checked studies, unresolved V genes account for under half, and no reason is known for the remainder. From that table come the V and J calls and clone size; the DNA was used to work out D and trimming. The table for this sample lists about 78,000 clones; 87% of them were counted only once. The ten largest clones capture about 8% of the sample.

The clonotype comes from a human donor who was the organ donor for an intestinal transplant. The sample consisted of unstimulated CD8+ T cells sorted from spleen or lymph node cells, taken before transplant. The chain uses TRBV7-2 and TRBJ2-2; the D gene cannot be named for sure. The sequenced DNA: TGTGCCAGCAGCTTAGAGCTTTGGGTGAACACCGGGGAGCTGTTTTTT. This translates into CASSLELWVNTGELFF. With the portions outside the CDR3 filled from the reference TRBV7-2 and TRBJ2-2 genes, the complete variable region becomes GAGVSQSPSNKVTEKGKDVELRCDPISGHTALYWYRQSLGQGLEFLIYFQGNSAPDKSGLPSDRFSAERTGGSVSTLTIQRTQQEDSAVYLCASSLELWVNTGELFFGEGSRLTVL.